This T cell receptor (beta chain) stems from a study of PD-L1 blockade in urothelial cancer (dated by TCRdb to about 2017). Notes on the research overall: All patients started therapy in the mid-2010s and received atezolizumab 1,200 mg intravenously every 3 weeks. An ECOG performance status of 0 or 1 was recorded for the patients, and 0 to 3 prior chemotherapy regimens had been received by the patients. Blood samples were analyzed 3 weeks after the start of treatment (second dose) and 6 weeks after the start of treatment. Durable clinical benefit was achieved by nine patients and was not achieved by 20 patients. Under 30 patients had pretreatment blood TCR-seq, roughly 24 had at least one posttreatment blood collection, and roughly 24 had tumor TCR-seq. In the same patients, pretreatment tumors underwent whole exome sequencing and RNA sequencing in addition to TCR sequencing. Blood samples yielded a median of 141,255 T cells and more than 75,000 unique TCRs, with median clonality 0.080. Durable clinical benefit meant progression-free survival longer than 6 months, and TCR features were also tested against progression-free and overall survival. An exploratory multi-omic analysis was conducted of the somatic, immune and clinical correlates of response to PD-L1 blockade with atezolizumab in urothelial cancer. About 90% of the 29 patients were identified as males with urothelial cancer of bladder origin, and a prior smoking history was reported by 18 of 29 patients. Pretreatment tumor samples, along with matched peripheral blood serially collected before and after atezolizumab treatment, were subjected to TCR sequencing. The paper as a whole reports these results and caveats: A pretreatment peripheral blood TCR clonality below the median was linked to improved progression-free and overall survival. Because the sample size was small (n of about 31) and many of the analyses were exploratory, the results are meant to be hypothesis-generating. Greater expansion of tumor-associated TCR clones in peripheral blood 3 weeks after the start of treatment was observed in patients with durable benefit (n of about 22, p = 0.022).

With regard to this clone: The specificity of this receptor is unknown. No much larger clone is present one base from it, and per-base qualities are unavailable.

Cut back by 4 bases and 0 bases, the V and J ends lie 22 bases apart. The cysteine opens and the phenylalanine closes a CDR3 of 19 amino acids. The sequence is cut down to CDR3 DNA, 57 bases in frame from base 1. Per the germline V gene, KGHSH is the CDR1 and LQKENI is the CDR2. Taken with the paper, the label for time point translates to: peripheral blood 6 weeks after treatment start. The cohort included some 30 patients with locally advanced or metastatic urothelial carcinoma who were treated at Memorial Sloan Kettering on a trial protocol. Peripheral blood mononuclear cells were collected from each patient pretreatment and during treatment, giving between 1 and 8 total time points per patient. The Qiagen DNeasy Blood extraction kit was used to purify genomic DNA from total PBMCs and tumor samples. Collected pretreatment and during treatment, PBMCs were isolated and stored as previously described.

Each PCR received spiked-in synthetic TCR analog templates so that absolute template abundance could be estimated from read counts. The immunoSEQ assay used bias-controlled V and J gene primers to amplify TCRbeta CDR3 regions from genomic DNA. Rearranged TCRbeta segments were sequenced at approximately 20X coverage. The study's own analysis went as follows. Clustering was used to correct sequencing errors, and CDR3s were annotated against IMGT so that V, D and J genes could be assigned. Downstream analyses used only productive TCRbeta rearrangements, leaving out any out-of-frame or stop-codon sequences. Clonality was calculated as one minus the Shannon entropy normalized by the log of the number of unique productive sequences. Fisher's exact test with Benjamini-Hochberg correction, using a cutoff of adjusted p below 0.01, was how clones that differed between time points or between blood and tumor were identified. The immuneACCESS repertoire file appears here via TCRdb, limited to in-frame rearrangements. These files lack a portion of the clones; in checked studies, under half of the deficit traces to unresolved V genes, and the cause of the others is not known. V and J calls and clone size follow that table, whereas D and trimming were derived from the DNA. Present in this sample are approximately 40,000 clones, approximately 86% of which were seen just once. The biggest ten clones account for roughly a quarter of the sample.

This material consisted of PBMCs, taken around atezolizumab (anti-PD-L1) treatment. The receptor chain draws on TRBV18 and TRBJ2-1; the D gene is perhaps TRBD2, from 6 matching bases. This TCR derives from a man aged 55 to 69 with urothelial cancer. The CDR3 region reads CASSHFPGTGGSSYNEQFF. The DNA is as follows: TGTGCCAGCTCACACTTCCCCGGGACTGGAGGGAGCTCCTACAATGAGCAGTTCTTC.